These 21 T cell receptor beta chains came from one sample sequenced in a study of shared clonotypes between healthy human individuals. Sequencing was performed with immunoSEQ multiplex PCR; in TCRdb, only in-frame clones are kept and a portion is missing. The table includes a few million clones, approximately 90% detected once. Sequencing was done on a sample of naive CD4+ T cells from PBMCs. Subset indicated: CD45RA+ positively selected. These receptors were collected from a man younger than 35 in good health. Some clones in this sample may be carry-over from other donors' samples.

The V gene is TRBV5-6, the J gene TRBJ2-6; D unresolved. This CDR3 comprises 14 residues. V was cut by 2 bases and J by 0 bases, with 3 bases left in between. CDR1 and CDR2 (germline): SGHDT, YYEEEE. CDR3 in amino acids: CASSFISGANVLTF. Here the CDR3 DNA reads TGTGCCAGCAGCTTCATCTCTGGGGCCAACGTCCTGACTTTC.

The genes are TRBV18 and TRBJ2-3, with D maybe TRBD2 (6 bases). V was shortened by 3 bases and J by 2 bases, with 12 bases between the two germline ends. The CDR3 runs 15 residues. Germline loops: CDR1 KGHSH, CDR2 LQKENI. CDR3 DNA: TGTGCCAGCTCACCTGCCACTAGCTCCACAGATACGCAGTATTTT. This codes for CASSPATSSTDTQYF.

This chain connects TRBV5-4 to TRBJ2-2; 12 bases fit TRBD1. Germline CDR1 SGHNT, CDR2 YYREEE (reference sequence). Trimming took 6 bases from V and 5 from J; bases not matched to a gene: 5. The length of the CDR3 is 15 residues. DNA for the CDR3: TGTGCCAGCACCAGGGACAGGGGGCAAACCGGGGAGCTGTTTTTT. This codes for CASTRDRGQTGELFF.

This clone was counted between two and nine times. CDR3 amino acids: CASNTGELFF. CDR3 nucleotide sequence: TGTGCCAGCAACACCGGGGAGCTGTTTTTT. V gene TRBV6-1 combines with J gene TRBJ2-2; no clear D gene. The CDR3 is 10 amino acids. Trimming pared 7 bases from V and 3 bases from J, leaving 0 bases between. Germline V CDR1 and CDR2: MNHNS, SASEGT.

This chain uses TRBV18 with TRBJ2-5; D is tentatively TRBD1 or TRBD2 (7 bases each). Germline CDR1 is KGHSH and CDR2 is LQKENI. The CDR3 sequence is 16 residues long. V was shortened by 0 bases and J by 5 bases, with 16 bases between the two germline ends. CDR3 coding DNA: TGTGCCAGCTCACCACCGATTGCAGGGGGAGGGGAGACCCAGTACTTC. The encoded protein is CASSPPIAGGGETQYF. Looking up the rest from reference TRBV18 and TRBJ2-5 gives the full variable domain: NAGVMQNPRHLVRRRGQEARLRCSPMKGHSHVYWYRQLPEEGLKFMVYLQKENIIDESGMPKERFSAEFPKEGPSILRIQQVVRGDSAAYFCASSPPIAGGGETQYFGPGTRLLVL.

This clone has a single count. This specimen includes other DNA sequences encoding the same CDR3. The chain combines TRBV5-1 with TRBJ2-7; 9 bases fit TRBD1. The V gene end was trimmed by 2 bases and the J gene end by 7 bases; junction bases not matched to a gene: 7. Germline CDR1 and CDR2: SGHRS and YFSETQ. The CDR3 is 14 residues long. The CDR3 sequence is CASSLQGASGEQYF. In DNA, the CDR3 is TGCGCCAGCAGCTTACAGGGGGCGAGTGGAGAGCAGTACTTC.

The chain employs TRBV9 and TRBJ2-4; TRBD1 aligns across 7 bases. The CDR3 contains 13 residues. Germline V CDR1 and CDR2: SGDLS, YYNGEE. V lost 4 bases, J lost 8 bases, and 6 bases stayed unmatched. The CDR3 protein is CASSTGQADIQYF. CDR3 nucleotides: TGTGCCAGCAGCACCGGACAGGCGGACATTCAGTACTTC.

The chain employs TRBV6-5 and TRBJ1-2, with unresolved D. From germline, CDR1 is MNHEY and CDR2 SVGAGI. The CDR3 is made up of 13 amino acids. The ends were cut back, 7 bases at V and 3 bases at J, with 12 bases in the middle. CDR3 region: CASTEASDYGYTF. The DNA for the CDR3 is TGTGCCAGCACCGAAGCTTCCGACTATGGCTACACCTTC.

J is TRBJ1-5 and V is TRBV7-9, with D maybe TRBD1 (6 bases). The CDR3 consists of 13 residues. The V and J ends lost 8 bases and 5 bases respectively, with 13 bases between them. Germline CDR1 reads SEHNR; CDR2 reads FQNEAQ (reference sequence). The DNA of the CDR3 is TGTGCCAGCTCACGGGGGCGGGATCAGCCCCAGCATTTT. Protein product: CASSRGRDQPQHF.

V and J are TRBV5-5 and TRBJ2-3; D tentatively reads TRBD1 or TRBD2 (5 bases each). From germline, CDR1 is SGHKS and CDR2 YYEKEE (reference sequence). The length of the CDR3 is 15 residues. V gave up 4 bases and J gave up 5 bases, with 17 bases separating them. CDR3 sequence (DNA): TGTGCCAGCAGCCCCTCGGGAAATCAGGGAGATACGCAGTATTTT. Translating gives CASSPSGNQGDTQYF.

CDR3 sequence: CASRLKLDTEAFF. CDR3 DNA: TGCGCCAGCCGGTTAAAGTTGGACACTGAAGCTTTCTTT. V gene TRBV5-1 combines with J gene TRBJ1-1; D remains unclear. Trimming shortened V by 7 bases and J by 3 bases, and 13 bases separated the two germline ends. This CDR3 region has 13 residues. Germline assignment: CDR1 SGHRS and CDR2 YFSETQ.

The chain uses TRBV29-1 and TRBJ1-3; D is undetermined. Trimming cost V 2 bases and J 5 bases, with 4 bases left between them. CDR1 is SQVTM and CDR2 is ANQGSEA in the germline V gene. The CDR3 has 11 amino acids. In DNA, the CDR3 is TGCAGCGTTGAAACAAGAAACACCATATATTTT. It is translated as CSVETRNTIYF.

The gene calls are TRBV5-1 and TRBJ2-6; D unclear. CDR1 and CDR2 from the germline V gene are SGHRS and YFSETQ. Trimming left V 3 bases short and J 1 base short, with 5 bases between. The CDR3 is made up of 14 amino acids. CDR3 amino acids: CASSYYSGANVLTF. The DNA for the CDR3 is TGCGCCAGCAGCTACTATTCTGGGGCCAACGTCCTGACTTTC.

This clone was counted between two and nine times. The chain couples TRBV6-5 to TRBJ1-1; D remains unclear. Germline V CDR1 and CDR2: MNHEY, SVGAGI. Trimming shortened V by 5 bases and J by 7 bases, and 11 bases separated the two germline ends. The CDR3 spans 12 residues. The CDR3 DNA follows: TGTGCCAGCAGTACGGGCGGGATTGAAGCTTTCTTT. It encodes CASSTGGIEAFF.

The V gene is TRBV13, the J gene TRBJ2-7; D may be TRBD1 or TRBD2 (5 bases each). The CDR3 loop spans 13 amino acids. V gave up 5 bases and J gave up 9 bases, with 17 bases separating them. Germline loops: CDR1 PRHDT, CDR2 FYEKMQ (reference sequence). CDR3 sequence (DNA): TGTGCCAGCAGCCCTCGGGACGGGTGGAGGCAGTACTTC. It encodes CASSPRDGWRQYF. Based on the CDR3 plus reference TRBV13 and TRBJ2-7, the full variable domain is AAGVIQSPRHLIKEKRETATLKCYPIPRHDTVYWYQQGPGQDPQFLISFYEKMQSDKGSIPDRFSAQQFSDYHSELNMSSLELGDSALYFCASSPRDGWRQYFGPGTRLTVT.

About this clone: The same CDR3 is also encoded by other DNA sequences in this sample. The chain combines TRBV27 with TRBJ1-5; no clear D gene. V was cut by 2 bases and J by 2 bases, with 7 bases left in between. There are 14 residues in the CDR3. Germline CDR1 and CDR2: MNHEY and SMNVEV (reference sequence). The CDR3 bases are TGTGCCAGCAGTTTAGGGTGGGGCAATCAGCCCCAGCATTTT. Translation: CASSLGWGNQPQHF.

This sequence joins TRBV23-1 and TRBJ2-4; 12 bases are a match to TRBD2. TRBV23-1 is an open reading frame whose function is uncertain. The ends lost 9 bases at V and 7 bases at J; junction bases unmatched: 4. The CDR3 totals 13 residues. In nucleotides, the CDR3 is TGCGCCAGGTCTAGCGGGAGGGGGAACATTCAGTACTTC. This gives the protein CARSSGRGNIQYF.

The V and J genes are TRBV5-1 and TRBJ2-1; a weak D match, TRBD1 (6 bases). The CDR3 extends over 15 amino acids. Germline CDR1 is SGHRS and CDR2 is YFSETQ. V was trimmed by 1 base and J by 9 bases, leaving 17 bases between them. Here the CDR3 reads CASSLLDPGDGEQFF. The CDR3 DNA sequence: TGCGCCAGCAGCTTGTTGGATCCAGGGGACGGTGAGCAGTTCTTC. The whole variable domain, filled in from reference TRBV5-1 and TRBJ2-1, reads KAGVTQTPRYLIKTRGQQVTLSCSPISGHRSVSWYQQTPGQGLQFLFEYFSETQRNKGNFPGRFSGRQFSNSRSEMNVSTLELGDSALYLCASSLLDPGDGEQFFGPGTRLTVL.

The CDR3 region is CASSPRLGGDTEAFF. The DNA for the CDR3 is TGTGCCAGCAGCCCCAGATTGGGCGGGGACACTGAAGCTTTCTTT. The chain uses TRBV11-2 and TRBJ1-1; D ambiguous. This CDR3 comprises 15 residues. CDR1 and CDR2 from the germline V gene are SGHAT and FQNNGV. V lost 5 bases and J 3 bases, leaving 16 bases between the germline ends.

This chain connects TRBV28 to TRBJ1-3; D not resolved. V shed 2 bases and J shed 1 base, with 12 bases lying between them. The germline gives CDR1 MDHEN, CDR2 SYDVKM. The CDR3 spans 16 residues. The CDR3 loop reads CASSLVLGLSGNTIYF. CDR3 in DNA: TGTGCCAGCAGTTTAGTTCTAGGGTTATCTGGAAACACCATATATTTT.

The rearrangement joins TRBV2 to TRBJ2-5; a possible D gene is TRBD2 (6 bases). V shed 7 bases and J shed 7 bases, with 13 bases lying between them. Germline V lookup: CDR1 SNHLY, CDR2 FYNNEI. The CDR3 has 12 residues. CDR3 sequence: CASNQPGGTQYF. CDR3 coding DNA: TGTGCCAGCAATCAGCCCGGGGGGACCCAGTACTTC.